The 15 T cell receptor beta chains below come from one sample, sequenced in a study of monozygotic twins with inflammatory bowel disease (dated by TCRdb to between 2018 and 2020). Library method: 5' RACE. The sample was run on an Illumina HiSeq 2500. TCRdb reprocessed the reads, and each CDR3 protein sequence is entered once, without DNA. The table for this sample shows around 140,000 distinct CDR3 sequences. Clones ranked in the top ten supply less than 2.5% of the sample. The specimen was blood. Source of these receptors: a human donor with ulcerative colitis or Crohn's disease, or a healthy co-twin of an affected twin (not recorded which).

The chain joins TRBV11-3 to TRBJ1-1; TCRdb names TRBD1, which stays unverified in the absence of DNA. CDR3 size: 14 residues. From germline, CDR1 is SGHNT and CDR2 YENEEA. The CDR3 region is CASSLLTVNTEAFF.

The chain combines TRBV7-2 with TRBJ2-7. The CDR3 is 12 residues long. CDR1 and CDR2 (germline): SGHTA, FQGNSA. The CDR3 is CASSLAGHEQYF.

This chain connects TRBV4-3 to TRBJ1-4; checking the TCRdb D call of TRBD1 is not possible without DNA. CDR1 and CDR2 (germline): LGHNA, YSLEER. The CDR3 covers 15 residues. The CDR3 loop reads CASSQTGTSNEKLFF.

The CDR3 region is CASSVLPGLQNSPLHF. V and J are TRBV9 and TRBJ1-6. Germline V gene sequence: CDR1 SGDLS, CDR2 YYNGEE. The CDR3 is 16 residues long.

The rearrangement links TRBV18 to TRBJ2-7; the TRBD2 assignment by TCRdb is unverifiable without DNA. The CDR3 covers 18 residues. Germline V CDR1 and CDR2: KGHSH, LQKENI. The CDR3 spells CASSALPLGTYERYEQYF.

The chain has TRBV10-3 and TRBJ1-4; TCRdb picks TRBD1, but there is no DNA to check that call. The CDR3 covers 15 residues. Germline-derived CDR1 and CDR2 are ENHRY and SYGVKD. CDR3 sequence: CAIRRGQVPDEKLFF.

The V call is TRBV20-1, the J call TRBJ1-1. The CDR3 runs 12 residues. CDR1 is DFQATT, CDR2 SNEGSKA, per germline (reference sequence). The CDR3 here is CSASDGNTEAFF.

The V gene is TRBV7-6, the J gene TRBJ2-7. This CDR3 is 13 amino acids long. Germline CDR1 is SGHVS and CDR2 is FNYEAQ. The CDR3 is CASSAAYLYEQYF.

The J gene is TRBJ1-1, the V gene TRBV11-1; TCRdb's assignment of TRBD1 cannot be checked, as there is no DNA. The CDR3 length is 15 residues. Looked up from germline, CDR1 is SGHAT and CDR2 is FQDESV (reference sequence). The CDR3 sequence is CASSLRQGMNTEAFF.

The chain joins TRBV5-6 to TRBJ2-2; TCRdb names TRBD1, which stays unverified in the absence of DNA. This CDR3 has 16 residues. Germline V gene data show CDR1 as SGHDT and CDR2 as YYEEEE. CDR3 residues: CASSIRQVEITGELFF.

V usage is TRBV12-3 or TRBV12-4 and J usage is TRBJ1-2; the TCRdb call, TRBD1, lacks DNA for checking. This CDR3 spans 15 amino acids. The CDR3: CASSSGQGLHYGYTF.

The chain's CDR3 is CASSLWRAGSSYNEQFF. The chain couples TRBV7-6 to TRBJ2-1; TCRdb indicates TRBD2, and absent DNA this call remains unverified. This CDR3 is 17 amino acids long. Germline values: CDR1 SGHVS, CDR2 FNYEAQ.

V and J are TRBV5-1 and TRBJ2-3; TCRdb proposes TRBD1, but this gene call is untestable without DNA. This CDR3 comprises 15 residues. CDR1 and CDR2 from the germline V gene are SGHRS and YFSETQ. The CDR3 loop is CASSSGQLSTDTQYF.

The chain carries TRBV29-1 and TRBJ2-1; as DNA is missing, the TRBD2 call by TCRdb cannot be tested. The CDR3 is 13 amino acids. In germline, CDR1 is SQVTM, CDR2 ANQGSEA. This chain's CDR3 is CSVERTSGGLEFF.

The CDR3 region is CASSFRGGEGYTF. The chain joins TRBV7-9 to TRBJ1-2. Germline V gene data show CDR1 as SEHNR and CDR2 as FQNEAQ (reference sequence). This CDR3 is 13 amino acids long.